This TCR beta chain is from a study of T cells after yellow fever vaccination. One entry per CDR3 protein results from TCRdb running MiXCR on the 5' RACE reads. Here the sample spans approximately 580,000 distinct CDR3 sequences, about a sixth being singletons. The ends were cut back, 6 bases at V and 3 bases at J, with 12 bases in the middle. This CDR3 has 14 amino acids. Germline CDR1 MNHEY, CDR2 SVGEGT. The chain is built from TRBV6-2 or TRBV6-3 and TRBJ1-5; no definite D call. The material was PBMCs, obtained 4 to 6 days after the first yellow fever vaccination. The receptor was derived from a man younger than 30 who received the YFV17D yellow fever vaccine. The CDR3 loop is CASSQDGYNQPQHF. CDR3 bases: TGTGCCAGCAGCCAGGACGGGTACAATCAGCCCCAGCATTTT.